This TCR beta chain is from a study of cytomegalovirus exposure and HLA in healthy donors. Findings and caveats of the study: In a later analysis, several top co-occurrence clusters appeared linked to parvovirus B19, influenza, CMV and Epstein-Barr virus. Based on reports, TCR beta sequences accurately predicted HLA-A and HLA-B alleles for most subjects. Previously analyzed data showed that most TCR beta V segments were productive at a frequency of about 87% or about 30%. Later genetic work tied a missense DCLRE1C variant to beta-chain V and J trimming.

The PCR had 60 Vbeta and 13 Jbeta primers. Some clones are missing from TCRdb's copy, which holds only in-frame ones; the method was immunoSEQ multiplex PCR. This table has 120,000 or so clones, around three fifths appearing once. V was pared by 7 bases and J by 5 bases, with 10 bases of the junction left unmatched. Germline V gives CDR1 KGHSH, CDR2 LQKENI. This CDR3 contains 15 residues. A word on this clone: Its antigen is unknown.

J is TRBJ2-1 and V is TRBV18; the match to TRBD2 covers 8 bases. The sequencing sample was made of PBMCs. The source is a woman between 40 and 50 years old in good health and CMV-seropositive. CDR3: CASCRGTSFDNEQFF. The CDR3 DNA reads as TGTGCCAGCTGCCGTGGGACTAGTTTCGACAATGAGCAGTTCTTC.